One sample yielded the 25 T cell receptor beta chains listed below, sequenced in a study of blood T cell repertoires in COVID-19. The protocol was immunoSEQ multiplex PCR, while the TCRdb copy is restricted to in-frame clones and leaves out a portion. The repertoire holds some 200,000 clones, with about four fifths as singletons. Sequencing was done on a sample of PBMCs or T cells enriched from blood (not recorded which). The receptor source for this set is a woman between 40 and 55 years old with acute COVID-19.

The chain has TRBV27 and TRBJ1-1; D is unresolved. The V gene lost 0 bases and the J gene lost 7 bases, with 21 bases spanning the gap. CDR3 length: 17 residues. CDR1 MNHEY and CDR2 SMNVEV come from the germline V gene (reference sequence). CDR3 loop: CASSLSSVMRAPLEAFF. CDR3 coding DNA: TGTGCCAGCAGTTTATCCTCTGTCATGAGGGCCCCGCTTGAAGCTTTCTTT.

A single count supports this clone. The V gene is TRBV12-3 or TRBV12-4, the J gene TRBJ1-2; maybe TRBD1 (5 bases). V was shortened by 5 bases and J by 6 bases, with 13 bases between the two germline ends. The CDR3 has 13 residues. CDR3 region: CASSTLVGDGYTF. In DNA, the CDR3 is TGTGCCAGCAGTACCCTGGTAGGGGATGGCTACACCTTC.

The chain recombines TRBV12-3 or TRBV12-4 with TRBJ1-2; D might be TRBD1 (5 bases). This CDR3 comprises 13 residues. Trimming shortened V by 7 bases and J by 2 bases, and 11 bases separated the two germline ends. The CDR3 loop is CASNSGGNYGYTF. CDR3 bases: TGTGCCAGCAACTCGGGGGGGAACTATGGCTACACCTTC.

The chain carries TRBV19 and TRBJ1-1; 8 nucleotides agree with TRBD1. Germline CDR1 LNHDA, CDR2 SQIVND (reference sequence). The CDR3 consists of 15 residues. V shed 3 bases and J 4 bases; nucleotides not matched to a gene: 7. Here the CDR3 reads CASSMRTGLPTEAFF. CDR3 in DNA: TGTGCCAGTAGTATGAGGACAGGGCTTCCCACTGAAGCTTTCTTT.

This rearrangement joins TRBV5-1 to TRBJ2-7, with 13 bases matching TRBD2. Germline lookup yields CDR1 SGHRS and CDR2 YFSETQ. Unmatched junction bases numbered 5, after V lost 4 bases and J lost 4 bases. This CDR3 region has 15 residues. This chain's CDR3 is CASSPATSGRYEQYF. DNA for the CDR3: TGCGCCAGCAGCCCGGCGACTAGCGGGAGGTACGAGCAGTACTTC.

CDR3 in amino acids: CASSVDRADGTEAFF. The CDR3 nucleotides are TGCGCCAGCAGCGTGGACAGGGCGGATGGGACTGAAGCTTTCTTT. The genes are TRBV5-1 and TRBJ1-1; 8 positions match TRBD1. The CDR3 consists of 15 residues. The germline V gene encodes CDR1 SGHRS and CDR2 YFSETQ. With V trimmed by 4 bases and J by 5 bases, 10 bases remained unmatched.

The chain recombines TRBV27 with TRBJ1-5; no reliable D call. The germline V and J ends were trimmed by 1 base and 1 base, with 11 bases remaining between them. The CDR3 is made up of 16 amino acids. Germline V lookup: CDR1 MNHEY, CDR2 SMNVEV (reference sequence). The CDR3 is CASSLFAGQSNQPQHF. For the CDR3, the DNA is TGTGCCAGCAGTTTATTTGCAGGTCAAAGCAATCAGCCCCAGCATTTT.

This clone was picked up a small number of times. This chain joins TRBV24-1 and TRBJ1-2; D is unresolved. This CDR3 is 15 amino acids long. The V gene lost 4 bases and the J gene lost 3 bases, with 14 bases spanning the gap. Germline-derived CDR1 and CDR2 are KGHDR and SFDVKD. The CDR3 DNA reads as TGTGCCACCAGTGACCCTACGTCCGGGGACTATGGCTACACCTTC. Translation gives CATSDPTSGDYGYTF.

The chain joins TRBV5-4 to TRBJ2-7, with 9 nucleotides matching TRBD1. Germline V gene sequence: CDR1 SGHNT, CDR2 YYREEE (reference sequence). J gave up 6 bases and V 2 bases, and 3 bases lay outside the gene matches. The CDR3 runs to 13 residues. CDR3 coding DNA: TGTGCCAGCAGCTTAACAGGGGGCAGCGAGCAGTACTTC. It translates to CASSLTGGSEQYF.

In DNA, the CDR3 is TGTGCCAGCAGTGAGCAGGGCAGTCAACCCCAGCATTTT. It specifies CASSEQGSQPQHF. The V call is TRBV25-1, the J call TRBJ1-5; TRBD1 is a possible D gene (5 bases). The CDR3 is made up of 13 amino acids. The germline V gene encodes CDR1 MGHDK and CDR2 SYGVNS. The V end lost 3 bases, the J end lost 10 bases, and 13 bases lay between the germline ends.

V is TRBV18 and J is TRBJ2-7, with D tentatively TRBD1 (6 bases). From germline, CDR1 is KGHSH and CDR2 LQKENI. V gave up 6 bases and J gave up 6 bases, with 21 bases separating them. The CDR3 covers 15 residues. CDR3 sequence reads: CASSARTATSREQYF. CDR3 sequence (DNA): TGTGCCAGCTCGGCGAGGACAGCTACCTCCCGCGAGCAGTACTTC.

This sequence joins TRBV11-2 and TRBJ1-1; perhaps TRBD1 as D (5 bases). This CDR3 region has 12 residues. Germline V gene sequence: CDR1 SGHAT, CDR2 FQNNGV. V lost 4 bases to trimming and J lost 10 bases, with 13 bases between them. DNA for the CDR3: TGTGCCAGCAGCTCCCCTCCGGGGGGAGCTTTCTTT. The encoded protein is CASSSPPGGAFF.

The chain joins TRBV2 to TRBJ2-5; 7 bases align to TRBD1. Looked up from germline, CDR1 is SNHLY and CDR2 is FYNNEI. J was trimmed by 5 bases and V by 11 bases; bases with no gene match: 5. The CDR3 extends over 11 amino acids. CDR3 nucleotide sequence: TGTGCCGGGACAGTTTCGGAGACCCAGTACTTC. It translates to CAGTVSETQYF. The whole variable domain, filled in from reference TRBV2 and TRBJ2-5, reads EPEVTQTPSHQVTQMGQEVILRCVPISNHLYFYWYRQILGQKVEFLVSFYNNEISEKSEIFDDQFSVERPDGSNFTLKIRSTKLEDSAMYFCAGTVSETQYFGPGTRLLVL.

This chain uses TRBV7-9 with TRBJ2-3; maybe TRBD2 (5 bases). The ends were cut back, 7 bases at V and 3 bases at J, with 11 bases in the middle. Germline lookup yields CDR1 SEHNR and CDR2 FQNEAQ (reference sequence). CDR3 length: 13 residues. The CDR3 DNA reads TGTGCCAGCACAATCGGCGGGACAGATACGCAGTATTTT. As protein: CASTIGGTDTQYF. The full variable domain, its missing parts supplied by reference TRBV7-9 and TRBJ2-3, is DTGVSQNPRHKITKRGQNVTFRCDPISEHNRLYWYRQTLGQGPEFLTYFQNEAQLEKSRLLSDRFSAERPKGSFSTLEIQRTEQGDSAMYLCASTIGGTDTQYFGPGTRLTVL.

The chain employs TRBV5-8 and TRBJ2-7; tentatively, D is TRBD1 (5 bases). The V gene lost 4 bases and the J gene lost 1 base, with 12 bases spanning the gap. CDR3 length: 14 residues. CDR1 and CDR2 from the germline V gene are SGHTS and YDEGEE. For the CDR3, the DNA is TGTGCCAGCAGCCCGCCCGACAGTTCCTACGAGCAGTACTTC. It translates to CASSPPDSSYEQYF.

The V and J genes are TRBV7-8 and TRBJ1-5; 7 nucleotides agree with TRBD1. Losses at the gene ends were 5 bases for V and 4 bases for J; bases not matched to a gene: 2. This CDR3 spans 13 amino acids. CDR1 and CDR2 from the germline V gene are SGHVS and FQNEAQ. Written as DNA, the CDR3 is TGTGCCAGCAGCCGGGACAGAAATCAGCCCCAGCATTTT. Residues: CASSRDRNQPQHF.

This chain links TRBV7-9 with TRBJ2-1; the match to TRBD1 covers 9 bases. The V gene end was trimmed by 5 bases and the J gene end by 6 bases; junction bases not matched to a gene: 8. The CDR3 consists of 15 residues. Germline-derived CDR1 and CDR2 are SEHNR and FQNEAQ (reference sequence). DNA of the CDR3: TGTGCCAGCAGCAGTGGACAGGGGCGCGGCAATGAGCAGTTCTTC. Translated: CASSSGQGRGNEQFF. Full variable domain (missing parts from reference TRBV7-9 and TRBJ2-1): DTGVSQNPRHKITKRGQNVTFRCDPISEHNRLYWYRQTLGQGPEFLTYFQNEAQLEKSRLLSDRFSAERPKGSFSTLEIQRTEQGDSAMYLCASSSGQGRGNEQFFGPGTRLTVL.

This clone was counted at least ten times. V usage is TRBV6-5 and J usage is TRBJ1-2; 8 nucleotides agree with TRBD1. CDR3 length equals 15 residues. Trimming took 0 bases from V and 5 from J; bases not matched to a gene: 5. Germline lookup yields CDR1 MNHEY and CDR2 SVGAGI. CDR3 coding DNA: TGTGCCAGCAGTTACTCGACAGGGGAGGGGTATGGCTACACCTTC. As protein: CASSYSTGEGYGYTF.

The chain couples TRBV19 to TRBJ2-5; TRBD1 aligns across 10 bases. With V trimmed by 3 bases and J by 9 bases, 7 bases remained unmatched. This CDR3 has 14 amino acids. Germline-derived CDR1 and CDR2 are LNHDA and SQIVND (reference sequence). CDR3 sequence (DNA): TGTGCCAGTAGTATCCCCGGACAGGGGGACTCCCAGTACTTC. The encoded protein is CASSIPGQGDSQYF.

This clone has more than one count but fewer than ten. The J gene is TRBJ2-5, the V gene TRBV29-1; 7 bases fit TRBD2. J was trimmed by 5 bases and V by 3 bases; bases with no gene match: 6. Germline V gives CDR1 SQVTM, CDR2 ANQGSEA. The CDR3 covers 13 residues. The CDR3 spells CSVDAGESETQYF. Written as DNA, the CDR3 is TGCAGCGTTGACGCGGGAGAGAGTGAGACCCAGTACTTC.

This clone was picked up one time. This sequence joins TRBV9 and TRBJ2-3; 7 nucleotides agree with TRBD2. The V and J ends lost 6 bases and 0 bases, in that order; junction bases with no gene match: 10. The V gene's germline CDR1 is SGDLS and CDR2 YYNGEE. The CDR3 length is 16 residues. As DNA, the CDR3 is TGTGCCAGCAAGTTGGGCGATAGCGGGAGCACAGATACGCAGTATTTT. Its protein product is CASKLGDSGSTDTQYF.

Worth noting for this clone: Its ends do not fully match the called genes, so a read error is possible. The chain is built from TRBV10-3 and TRBJ1-2; no reliable D call. The CDR3 spans 13 residues. Looked up from germline, CDR1 is ENHRY and CDR2 is SYGVKD. The CDR3 coding sequence is TGTGCCATCAGTGAGTCGGAAGGAGCCCGCCCGCCTTTC. Translation: CAISESEGARPPF.

The V and J genes are TRBV12-3 or TRBV12-4 and TRBJ2-7; D uncertain. This CDR3 region has 13 residues. The germline V and J ends were trimmed by 4 bases and 0 bases, with 7 bases remaining between them. The CDR3 nucleotides read TGTGCCAGCAGTTCTACTTACTCCTACGAGCAGTACTTC. Translated, it gives CASSSTYSYEQYF.

The count of this clone is one. CDR3: CASSLGLAGGEQFF. The CDR3, as DNA: TGTGCCAGCAGTTTAGGGCTAGCGGGAGGTGAGCAGTTCTTC. The chain combines TRBV28 with TRBJ2-1; 11 bases align to TRBD2. The CDR3 is made up of 14 amino acids. J gave up 9 bases and V 2 bases, and 3 bases lay outside the gene matches. CDR1 is MDHEN and CDR2 is SYDVKM in the germline V gene.

The chain employs TRBV2 and TRBJ1-5; D not certain. Germline values: CDR1 SNHLY, CDR2 FYNNEI. The CDR3 spans 12 residues. Between the trimmed V and J ends, which lost 7 bases and 9 bases, there was a span of 13 bases. CDR3 sequence (DNA): TGTGCCAGCACTCTCCCCCGGGGGCCCCAGCATTTT. Protein: CASTLPRGPQHF.